This T cell receptor beta chain was sequenced in a study of T cell changes during pregnancy in multiple sclerosis. Generated by immunoSEQ multiplex PCR, the TCRdb table keeps only in-frame clones and is missing some. The sample has 55,000 to 75,000 clones; 90% to 95% are singletons. The CDR3 spans 16 residues. V was shortened by 0 bases and J by 2 bases, with 11 bases between the two germline ends. Germline CDR1 and CDR2: SGHRS and YFSETQ. The specimen was peripheral blood, collected after pregnancy. The clonotype was recovered from a female donor with multiple sclerosis, enrolled in a pregnancy study. The gene calls are TRBV5-1 and TRBJ2-2, with D possibly TRBD1 on 6 matching bases. The CDR3, as DNA: TGCGCCAGCAGCTTGGCACGGACAGCAAACACCGGGGAGCTGTTTTTT. It specifies CASSLARTANTGELFF.